These 17 T cell receptor beta chains share one sample of origin, sequenced in a study of shared clonotypes between healthy human individuals (dated by TCRdb to 2018 to 2021). Library preparation employed the immunoSEQ multiplex PCR assay. TCRdb carries this immuneACCESS record with in-frame sequences only. Its versions omit some clonotypes, under half of them owing to an unresolved V gene in the studies checked, with the rest unexplained. The sample has about 2.4 million clones on record, 80% to 95% of them singletons. Approximately 0.36% of the sample comes from the top ten. Sequenced: naive CD4+ T cells from PBMCs. The sample's cell subset or site label, in plain terms: CD45RA+ positively selected. The receptors here all came from a man younger than 35 in good health. Some clones in this sample may be carry-over from other donors' samples.

The rearrangement links TRBV14 to TRBJ2-1; maybe TRBD2 (6 bases). From germline, CDR1 is SGHDN and CDR2 FVKESK. CDR3 size: 15 residues. Trimming removed 1 base from V and 8 bases from J, with 15 bases in between. The CDR3 coding sequence is TGTGCCAGCAGCCAAGGGGCGGGAACGGTCTATGAGCAGTTCTTC. Amino acid sequence: CASSQGAGTVYEQFF.

Only one count was recorded for this clone. The gene calls are TRBV27 and TRBJ2-2, with 9 bases identical to TRBD2. CDR1 and CDR2 from the germline V gene are MNHEY and SMNVEV (reference sequence). With V trimmed by 6 bases and J by 3 bases, 8 bases remained unmatched. The CDR3 is 16 amino acids. The CDR3 nucleotides read TGTGCCAGCAGGCCTATAGCGGGAGCGGACACCGGGGAGCTGTTTTTT. Protein: CASRPIAGADTGELFF.

The chain uses TRBV7-2 and TRBJ2-7; 8 bases line up with TRBD2. The junction had 7 bases not matched to a gene; V was cut back by 3 bases and J by 3 bases. The length of the CDR3 is 15 residues. Germline CDR1 is SGHTA and CDR2 is FQGNSA. This CDR3 is CASSFVRAGVYEQYF. The CDR3 DNA reads TGTGCCAGCAGCTTTGTTCGAGCGGGAGTCTACGAGCAGTACTTC. Full variable domain (missing parts from reference TRBV7-2 and TRBJ2-7): GAGVSQSPSNKVTEKGKDVELRCDPISGHTALYWYRQSLGQGLEFLIYFQGNSAPDKSGLPSDRFSAERTGGSVSTLTIQRTQQEDSAVYLCASSFVRAGVYEQYFGPGTRLTVT.

This clone was observed a single time. This chain uses TRBV15 with TRBJ2-7, with D possibly TRBD1 on 6 matching bases. Looked up from germline, CDR1 is LNHNV and CDR2 is YYDKDF (reference sequence). V dropped 5 bases and J dropped 1 base, with 12 bases sitting between them. This CDR3 has 14 residues. The CDR3 spells CATSRNRVSYEQYF. CDR3 nucleotides: TGTGCCACCAGCCGGAACAGGGTTTCCTACGAGCAGTACTTC.

In the case of this clone: The sample has other DNA sequences that encode this CDR3 too. This chain joins TRBV4-2 and TRBJ2-3; D might be TRBD1 (6 bases). Germline values: CDR1 LGHNA, CDR2 YNFKEQ. The CDR3 loop spans 14 amino acids. V lost 0 bases and J 3 bases, leaving 7 bases between the germline ends. This chain's CDR3 is CASSQDQGTDTQYF. The CDR3 nucleotides read TGTGCCAGCAGCCAAGATCAGGGGACAGATACGCAGTATTTT.

The CDR3 DNA follows: TGTGCCAGCAGTAAACGACAGGGAACTGAAGCTTTCTTT. Its translation: CASSKRQGTEAFF. This chain links TRBV6-5 with TRBJ1-1; 7 positions agree with TRBD1. The germline V gene has CDR1 MNHEY and CDR2 SVGAGI. V trimming: 5 bases; J trimming: 5 bases; junction bases outside the gene matches: 5. CDR3 length equals 13 residues.

The V gene is TRBV7-2, the J gene TRBJ2-3, with a weak D call TRBD1 (5 bases). Deletions cut 3 bases from V and 2 bases from J, with 12 bases between. This CDR3 has 15 residues. Germline loops: CDR1 SGHTA, CDR2 FQGNSA. In DNA, the CDR3 is TGTGCCAGCAGCTTGATCGGCAGGGCCACAGATACGCAGTATTTT. Encoded protein: CASSLIGRATDTQYF. The full variable domain, rest sourced from reference TRBV7-2 and TRBJ2-3, is GAGVSQSPSNKVTEKGKDVELRCDPISGHTALYWYRQSLGQGLEFLIYFQGNSAPDKSGLPSDRFSAERTGGSVSTLTIQRTQQEDSAVYLCASSLIGRATDTQYFGPGTRLTVL.

On this clone itself: The sample carries other DNA sequences with the same CDR3. The chain uses TRBV28 and TRBJ2-7, with TRBD2 identical over 13 bases. Losses at the gene ends were 8 bases for V and 3 bases for J; bases not matched to a gene: 4. Germline lookup yields CDR1 MDHEN and CDR2 SYDVKM. CDR3 length: 14 residues. This CDR3 is CASVWTSGSYEQYF. The CDR3 DNA follows: TGTGCCAGCGTATGGACTAGCGGGAGCTACGAGCAGTACTTC.

This chain uses TRBV11-2 with TRBJ1-5; 9 nucleotides line up with TRBD1. V dropped 5 bases and J dropped 4; count of bases not matched to a gene: 9. CDR1 SGHAT and CDR2 FQNNGV come from the germline V gene. The CDR3 is 16 residues long. The CDR3 here is CASSPTGGALNQPQHF. The CDR3 DNA follows: TGTGCCAGCAGCCCGACAGGGGGTGCGTTAAATCAGCCCCAGCATTTT.

This sequence joins TRBV7-2 and TRBJ1-5; D gene unclear. The CDR3 has 14 amino acids. Germline loops: CDR1 SGHTA, CDR2 FQGNSA. V was trimmed by 5 bases and J by 2 bases, leaving 10 bases between them. CDR3 DNA: TGTGCCAGCAGCGCCTTTGTGGGCAATCAGCCCCAGCATTTT. Encoded protein: CASSAFVGNQPQHF.

This sequence joins TRBV4-1 and TRBJ1-1, with 9 positions matching TRBD1. Germline V gene lookup returns CDR1 MGHRA and CDR2 YSYEKL. CDR3 length: 17 residues. J gave up 5 bases and V 5 bases, and 15 bases lay outside the gene matches. This CDR3 is CASSLGGTGNRKTEAFF. The CDR3 DNA reads TGCGCCAGCAGCTTAGGTGGGACAGGGAATAGAAAAACTGAAGCTTTCTTT.

Of note for this clone: One end of the junction does not line up with germline, which may come from a read error. The genes are TRBV28 and TRBJ2-1, with a weak D call TRBD2 (5 bases). The CDR3 extends over 20 amino acids. The germline V gene has CDR1 MDHEN and CDR2 SYDVKM. This CDR3 reads CASSPFTVRRVNASYNGQFF. The CDR3 nucleotides are TGTGCCAGCAGTCCTTTTACCGTCCGGCGGGTCAACGCCTCCTACAATGGGCAGTTCTTC.

The chain employs TRBV27 and TRBJ2-2; D possibly matches TRBD1 or TRBD2 (5 bases each). Germline values: CDR1 MNHEY, CDR2 SMNVEV (reference sequence). The CDR3 has 15 residues. The V gene lost 3 bases and the J gene lost 5 bases, with 13 bases spanning the gap. The CDR3 bases are TGTGCCAGCAGTTTCCTGGGACGCCGGACCGGGGAGCTGTTTTTT. It specifies CASSFLGRRTGELFF.

The chain joins TRBV7-3 to TRBJ2-5, with 11 bases identical to TRBD2. The J call is in doubt because the DNA end fits TRBJ2-7 better. CDR3 length: 15 amino acids. Germline V lookup: CDR1 SGHTA, CDR2 FQGTGA. The CDR3 here is CASSLTSGDSYEQYF. DNA of the CDR3: TGTGCCAGCAGCTTGACTAGCGGGGACTCCTACGAGCAGTACTTC.

This chain links TRBV30 with TRBJ2-5, with 16 bases that match TRBD2. The CDR3 is 17 amino acids. The V segment lost 2 bases and the J segment 4 bases; nucleotides outside the gene matches: 7. Germline V gene sequence: CDR1 GTSNPN, CDR2 SVGIG (reference sequence). CDR3 DNA sequence: TGTGCCTGGAGTCCGGGACTAGCGGGAGGGCCCGGAGAGACCCAGTACTTC. Translating it yields CAWSPGLAGGPGETQYF.

The chain links TRBV5-1 to TRBJ2-7, with 10 bases that match TRBD1. The germline CDR1 and CDR2 sequences are SGHRS and YFSETQ. With 4 bases clipped from V and 7 bases from J, the junction kept 11 bases outside the gene matches. The CDR3 is 15 residues long. The CDR3 spells CASSIAGTGVKEQYF. The CDR3 bases are TGCGCCAGCAGCATCGCCGGGACAGGGGTGAAAGAGCAGTACTTC.

CDR3 loop: CASSLGPTNSQPQHF. For the CDR3, the DNA is TGCGCCAGCAGCTTGGGCCCGACGAATAGTCAGCCCCAGCATTTT. The V call is TRBV5-1, the J call TRBJ1-5; D call uncertain. The V gene lost 0 bases and the J gene lost 6 bases, with 13 bases spanning the gap. CDR3 length: 15 amino acids. Germline CDR1 is SGHRS and CDR2 is YFSETQ.